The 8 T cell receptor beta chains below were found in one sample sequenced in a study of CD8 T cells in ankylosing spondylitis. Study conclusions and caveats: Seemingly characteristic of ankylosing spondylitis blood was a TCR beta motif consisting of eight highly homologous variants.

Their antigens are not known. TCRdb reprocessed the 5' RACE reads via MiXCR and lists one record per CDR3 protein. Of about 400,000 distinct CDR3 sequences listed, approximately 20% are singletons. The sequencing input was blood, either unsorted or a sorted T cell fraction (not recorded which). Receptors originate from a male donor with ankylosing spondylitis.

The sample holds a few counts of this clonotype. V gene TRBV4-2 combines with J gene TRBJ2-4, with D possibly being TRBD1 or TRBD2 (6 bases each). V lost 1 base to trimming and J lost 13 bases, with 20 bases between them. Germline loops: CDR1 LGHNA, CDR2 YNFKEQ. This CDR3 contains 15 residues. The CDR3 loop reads CASSQVLGGRESQYF. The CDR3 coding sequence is TGTGCCAGCAGCCAAGTATTGGGGGGCAGAGAGAGCCAGTACTTC.

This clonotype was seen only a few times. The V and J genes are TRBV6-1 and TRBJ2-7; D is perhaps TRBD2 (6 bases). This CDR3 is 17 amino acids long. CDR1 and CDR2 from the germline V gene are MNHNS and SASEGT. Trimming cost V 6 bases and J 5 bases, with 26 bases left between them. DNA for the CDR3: TGTGCCAGCAGCATCCCGGCTAGCGCCACGTTGGGGGACGAGCAGTACTTC. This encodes CASSIPASATLGDEQYF.

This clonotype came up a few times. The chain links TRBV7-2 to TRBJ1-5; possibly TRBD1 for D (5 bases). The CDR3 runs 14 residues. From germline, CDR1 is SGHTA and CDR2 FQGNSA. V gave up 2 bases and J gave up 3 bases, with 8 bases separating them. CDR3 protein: CASSLWGLNQPQHF. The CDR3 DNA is TGTGCCAGCAGCTTATGGGGCCTCAATCAGCCCCAGCATTTT.

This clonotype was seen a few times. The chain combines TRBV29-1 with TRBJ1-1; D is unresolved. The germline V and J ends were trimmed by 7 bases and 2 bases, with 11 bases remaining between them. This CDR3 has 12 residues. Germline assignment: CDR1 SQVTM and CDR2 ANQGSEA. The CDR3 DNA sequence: TGCAGCGGGGGAGAGGGCAACACTGAAGCTTTCTTT. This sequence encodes CSGGEGNTEAFF. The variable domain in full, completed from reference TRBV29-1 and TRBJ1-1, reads SAVISQKPSRDICQRGTSLTIQCQVDSQVTMMFWYRQQPGQSLTLIATANQGSEATYESGFVIDKFPISRPNLTFSTLTVSNMSPEDSSIYLCSGGEGNTEAFFGQGTRLTVV.

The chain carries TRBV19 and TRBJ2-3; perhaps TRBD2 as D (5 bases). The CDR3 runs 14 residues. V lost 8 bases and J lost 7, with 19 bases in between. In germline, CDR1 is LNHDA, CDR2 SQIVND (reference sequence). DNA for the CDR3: TGTGCCAGTTCGGGGAAAGACCCGACACATACGCAGTATTTT. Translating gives CASSGKDPTHTQYF.

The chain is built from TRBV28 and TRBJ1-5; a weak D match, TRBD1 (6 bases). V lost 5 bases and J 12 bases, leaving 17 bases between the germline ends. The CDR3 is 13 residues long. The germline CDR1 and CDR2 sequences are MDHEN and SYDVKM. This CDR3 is CASSPTRGSRQHF. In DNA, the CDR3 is TGTGCCAGCAGTCCGACGAGGGGGAGCCGCCAGCATTTT. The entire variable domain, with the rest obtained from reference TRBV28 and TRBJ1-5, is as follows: DVKVTQSSRYLVKRTGEKVFLECVQDMDHENMFWYRQDPGLGLRLIYFSYDVKMKEKGDIPEGYSVSREKKERFSLILESASTNQTSMYLCASSPTRGSRQHFGDGTRLSIL.

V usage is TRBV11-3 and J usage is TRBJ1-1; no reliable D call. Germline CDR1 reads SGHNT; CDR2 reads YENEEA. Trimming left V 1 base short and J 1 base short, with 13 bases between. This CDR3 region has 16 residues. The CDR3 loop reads CASSLVGLAENTEAFF. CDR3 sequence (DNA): TGTGCCAGCAGCTTAGTTGGGTTGGCAGAGAACACTGAAGCTTTCTTT.

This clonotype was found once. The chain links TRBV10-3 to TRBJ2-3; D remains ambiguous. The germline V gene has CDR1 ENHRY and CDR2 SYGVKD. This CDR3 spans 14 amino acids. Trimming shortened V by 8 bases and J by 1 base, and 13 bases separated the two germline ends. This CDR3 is CAIRLDYGTDTQYF. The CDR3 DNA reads TGTGCCATCCGGCTGGATTATGGCACAGATACGCAGTATTTT.